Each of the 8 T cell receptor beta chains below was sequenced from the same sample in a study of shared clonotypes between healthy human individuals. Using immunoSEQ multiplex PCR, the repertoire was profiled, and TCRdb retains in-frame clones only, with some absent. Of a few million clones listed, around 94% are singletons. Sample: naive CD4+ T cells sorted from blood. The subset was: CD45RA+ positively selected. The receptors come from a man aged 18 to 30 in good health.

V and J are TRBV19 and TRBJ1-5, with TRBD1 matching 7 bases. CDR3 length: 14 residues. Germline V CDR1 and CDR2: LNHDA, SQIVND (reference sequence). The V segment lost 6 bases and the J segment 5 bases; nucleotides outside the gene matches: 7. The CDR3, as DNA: TGTGCCAGTAGCGCAGAGGGGGCTTATCAGCCCCAGCATTTT. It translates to CASSAEGAYQPQHF.

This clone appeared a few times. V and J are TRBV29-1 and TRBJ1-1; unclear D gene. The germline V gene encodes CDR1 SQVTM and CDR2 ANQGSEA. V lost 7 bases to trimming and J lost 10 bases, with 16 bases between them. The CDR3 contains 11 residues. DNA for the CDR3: TGCAGCGCGAGGTCTGGGTGGGGAGCTTTCTTT. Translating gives CSARSGWGAFF. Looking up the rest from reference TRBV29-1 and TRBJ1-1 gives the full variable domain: SAVISQKPSRDICQRGTSLTIQCQVDSQVTMMFWYRQQPGQSLTLIATANQGSEATYESGFVIDKFPISRPNLTFSTLTVSNMSPEDSSIYLCSARSGWGAFFGQGTRLTVV.

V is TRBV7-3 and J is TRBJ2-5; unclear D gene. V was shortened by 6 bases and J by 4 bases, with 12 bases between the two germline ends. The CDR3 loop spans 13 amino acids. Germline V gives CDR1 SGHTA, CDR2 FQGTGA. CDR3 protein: CASSKAWGETQYF. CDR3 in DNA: TGTGCCAGCAGTAAGGCATGGGGAGAGACCCAGTACTTC.

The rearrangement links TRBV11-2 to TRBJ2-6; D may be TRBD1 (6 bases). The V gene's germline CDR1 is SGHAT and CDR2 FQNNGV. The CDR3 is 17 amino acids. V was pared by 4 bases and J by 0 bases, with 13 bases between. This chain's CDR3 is CASSSGQSSSGANVLTF. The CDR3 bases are TGTGCCAGCAGCTCAGGACAGTCCTCCTCTGGGGCCAACGTCCTGACTTTC.

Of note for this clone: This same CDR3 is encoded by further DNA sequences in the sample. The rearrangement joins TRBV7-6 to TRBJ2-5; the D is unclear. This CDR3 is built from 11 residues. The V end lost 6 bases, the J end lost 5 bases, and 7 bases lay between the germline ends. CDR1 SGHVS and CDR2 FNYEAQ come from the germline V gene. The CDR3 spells CASRQGETQYF. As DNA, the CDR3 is TGTGCCAGCAGACAAGGGGAGACCCAGTACTTC.

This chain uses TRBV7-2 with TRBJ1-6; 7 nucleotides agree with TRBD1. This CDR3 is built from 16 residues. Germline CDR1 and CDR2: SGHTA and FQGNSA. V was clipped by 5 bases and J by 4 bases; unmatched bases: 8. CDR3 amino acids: CASSATTGTYNSPLHF. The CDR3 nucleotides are TGTGCCAGCAGCGCAACGACAGGGACATATAATTCACCCCTCCACTTT.

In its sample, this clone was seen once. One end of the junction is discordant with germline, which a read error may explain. CDR3 protein: CASSGETSGSSHEQYF. Here the CDR3 DNA reads TGTGCCAGCAGCGGAGAGACTAGCGGGAGCTCCCACGAGCAGTACTTC. The V call is TRBV5-4, the J call TRBJ2-7, with 12 nucleotides matching TRBD2. The V gene's germline CDR1 is SGHNT and CDR2 YYREEE (reference sequence). This CDR3 contains 16 residues.

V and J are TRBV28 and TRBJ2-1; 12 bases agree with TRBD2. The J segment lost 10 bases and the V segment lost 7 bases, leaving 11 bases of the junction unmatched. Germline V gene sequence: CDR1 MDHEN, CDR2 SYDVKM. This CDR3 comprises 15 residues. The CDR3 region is CASTLVGLAGQEQFF. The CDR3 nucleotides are TGTGCCAGCACTTTGGTAGGACTAGCGGGGCAGGAGCAGTTCTTC.